Sequencing of this T cell receptor (beta chain) was carried out in a study of human T cells and chemical hapten exposure. TCRdb ran MiXCR on the RACE reads and lists one entry per CDR3 protein. This table has some 74,000 distinct CDR3 sequences, around 13% appearing once. Indicated time point: pre-sensitization, week 0. Treatment specified: therapeutic diphenylcyclopropenone sensitization with weekly scalp DPC. V shed 6 bases, J shed 7 bases, and the junction held 10 bases outside the gene matches. Looked up from germline, CDR1 is MDHEN and CDR2 is SYDVKM. This CDR3 region has 15 residues. The sequence was obtained from a woman between 45 and 65 years old with alopecia areata. Some clones in this sample may be carry-over from other donors' samples. This sample comprised whole blood, obtained in connection with sensitization to the hapten diphenylcyclopropenone (DPC). The chain joins TRBV28 to TRBJ1-4; 8 bases fit TRBD1. CDR3 coding DNA: TGTGCCAGCAGCCGAAGGGGACAGGATCCTGAAAAACTGTTTTTT. Its protein is CASSRRGQDPEKLFF.